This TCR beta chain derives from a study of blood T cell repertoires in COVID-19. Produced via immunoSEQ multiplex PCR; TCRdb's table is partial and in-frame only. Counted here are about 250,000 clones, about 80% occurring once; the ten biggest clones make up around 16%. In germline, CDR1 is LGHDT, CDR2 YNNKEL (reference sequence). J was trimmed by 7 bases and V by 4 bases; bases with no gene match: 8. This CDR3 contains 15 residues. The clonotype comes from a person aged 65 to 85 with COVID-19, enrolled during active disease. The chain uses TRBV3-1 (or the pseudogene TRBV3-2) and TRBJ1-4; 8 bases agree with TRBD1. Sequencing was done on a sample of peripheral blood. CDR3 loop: CASSPSGQGFEKLFF. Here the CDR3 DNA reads TGTGCCAGCAGCCCCTCCGGACAGGGTTTTGAAAAACTGTTTTTT.